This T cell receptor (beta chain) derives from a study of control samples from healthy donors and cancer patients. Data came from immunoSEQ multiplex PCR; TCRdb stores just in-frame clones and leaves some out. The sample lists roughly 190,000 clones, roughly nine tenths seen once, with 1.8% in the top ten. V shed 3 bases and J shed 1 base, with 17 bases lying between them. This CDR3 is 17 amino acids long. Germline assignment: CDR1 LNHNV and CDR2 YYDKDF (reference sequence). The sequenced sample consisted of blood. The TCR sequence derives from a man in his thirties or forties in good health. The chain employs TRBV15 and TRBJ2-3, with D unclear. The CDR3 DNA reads TGTGCCACCAGCAGTAGGAAGGGCGGTCTCGGCACAGATACGCAGTATTTT. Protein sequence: CATSSRKGGLGTDTQYF.